The next 30 T cell receptor beta chains were all read from a single sample in a study of blood T cells in healthy people across ages. A second PCR of 7 to 11 cycles used a sample-barcoded 5' primer and a J-beta primer mix. TCRdb re-analysed the 5' RACE reads in MiXCR, keeping a single row per CDR3 protein. The sample records about 800,000 distinct CDR3 sequences, around a quarter being singletons. Another study also made use of these data, one on T cells of mothers and their children.

The material sequenced was blood. The receptors were sampled from a boy aged 5-17 years in good health.

A few counts support this clonotype. The genes are TRBV18 and TRBJ1-1; 9 bases are shared with TRBD1. Germline CDR1 reads KGHSH; CDR2 reads LQKENI. This CDR3 is 15 amino acids long. V was clipped by 0 bases and J by 5 bases; unmatched bases: 4. CDR3 loop: CASSPPDRGSTEAFF. DNA of the CDR3: TGTGCCAGCTCACCACCGGACAGGGGTAGTACTGAAGCTTTCTTT.

Many counts were recorded for this clonotype. The chain is built from TRBV14 and TRBJ1-6; D is perhaps TRBD1 (6 bases). V was trimmed by 3 bases and J by 8 bases, leaving 11 bases between them. Germline V lookup: CDR1 SGHDN, CDR2 FVKESK. This CDR3 is 14 amino acids long. The chain's CDR3 is CASSHVQGYSPLHF. DNA of the CDR3: TGTGCCAGCAGCCATGTACAGGGATATTCACCCCTCCACTTT. Based on the CDR3 plus reference TRBV14 and TRBJ1-6, the full variable domain is EAGVTQFPSHSVIEKGQTVTLRCDPISGHDNLYWYRRVMGKEIKFLLHFVKESKQDESGMPNNRFLAERTGGTYSTLKVQPAELEDSGVYFCASSHVQGYSPLHFGNGTRLTVT.

As to this clonotype: Germline and junction disagree at one end, which may indicate a read error. This chain uses TRBV7-3 with TRBJ2-6; possible D gene TRBD1, 5 bases. This CDR3 has 17 residues. The germline CDR1 and CDR2 sequences are SGHTA and FQGTGA. CDR3 loop: CASSWLSQSSGAYVLTF. CDR3 coding DNA: TGTGCCAGCAGCTGGCTCAGTCAAAGCTCTGGGGCCTACGTCCTGACTTTC.

The rearrangement links TRBV3-1 to TRBJ1-1; no definite D call. The CDR3 spans 15 residues. Germline V gives CDR1 LGHDT, CDR2 YNNKEL (reference sequence). Trimming removed 4 bases from V and 1 base from J, with 13 bases in between. The CDR3 spells CASSLAPWGNTEAFF. In nucleotides, the CDR3 is TGTGCCAGCAGCCTGGCTCCTTGGGGGAACACTGAAGCTTTCTTT.

This clonotype was picked up a small number of times. The chain uses TRBV20-1 and TRBJ2-1; D is possibly TRBD2 (6 bases). V dropped 0 bases and J dropped 0 bases, with 18 bases sitting between them. The germline V gene encodes CDR1 DFQATT and CDR2 SNEGSKA (reference sequence). This CDR3 region has 18 residues. The DNA of the CDR3 is TGCAGTGCTAGAGATTTTCGCGGGGCCCTACTCTCCTACAATGAGCAGTTCTTC. It is translated as CSARDFRGALLSYNEQFF.

This clonotype was seen more than once but under ten times. The chain is built from TRBV2 and TRBJ2-5; no firm D call. V gave up 6 bases and J gave up 5 bases, with 16 bases separating them. CDR3 length: 14 amino acids. Germline V gives CDR1 SNHLY, CDR2 FYNNEI. The CDR3 region is CASSADNGQETQYF. In DNA form, the CDR3 reads TGTGCCAGCAGCGCCGACAACGGCCAGGAGACCCAGTACTTC. The full variable domain, with the rest looked up from reference TRBV2 and TRBJ2-5, is EPEVTQTPSHQVTQMGQEVILRCVPISNHLYFYWYRQILGQKVEFLVSFYNNEISEKSEIFDDQFSVERPDGSNFTLKIRSTKLEDSAMYFCASSADNGQETQYFGPGTRLLVL.

This clonotype was detected a few times. V usage is TRBV12-3 or TRBV12-4 and J usage is TRBJ2-3; D is undetermined. The length of the CDR3 is 13 residues. Trimming left V 6 bases short and J 5 bases short, with 12 bases between. CDR3 protein: CASSTNRRDTQYF. The CDR3 DNA reads TGTGCCAGCAGCACTAATCGTCGAGATACGCAGTATTTT.

The table lists this clonotype with a few counts. The J gene is TRBJ2-1, the V gene TRBV2; D perhaps matches TRBD1 (5 bases). V was trimmed by 10 bases and J by 9 bases, leaving 13 bases between them. CDR1 and CDR2 from the germline V gene are SNHLY and FYNNEI. This CDR3 region has 11 residues. CDR3 sequence: CATRGGPEQFF. CDR3 DNA: TGTGCCACAAGGGGTGGACCTGAGCAGTTCTTC. The entire variable domain, with the rest obtained from reference TRBV2 and TRBJ2-1, is as follows: EPEVTQTPSHQVTQMGQEVILRCVPISNHLYFYWYRQILGQKVEFLVSFYNNEISEKSEIFDDQFSVERPDGSNFTLKIRSTKLEDSAMYFCATRGGPEQFFGPGTRLTVL.

V gene TRBV5-1 combines with J gene TRBJ1-1; D is perhaps TRBD1 (6 bases). The CDR3 contains 14 residues. Trimming took 2 bases from V and 4 from J, leaving 12 bases between them. Germline values: CDR1 SGHRS, CDR2 YFSETQ. The CDR3 sequence: CASSFGQKGTEAFF. CDR3 in DNA: TGCGCCAGCAGCTTTGGACAGAAGGGCACTGAAGCTTTCTTT.

This chain joins TRBV20-1 and TRBJ2-7, with TRBD2 matching 8 bases. Germline V gene sequence: CDR1 DFQATT, CDR2 SNEGSKA (reference sequence). There are 13 residues in the CDR3. The CDR3 DNA reads as TGCAGCCCAGCTGGGACTAGTAGCCACGAGCAGTACTTC. This translates into CSPAGTSSHEQYF.

The chain recombines TRBV18 with TRBJ2-1; the match to TRBD1 covers 9 bases. This CDR3 is 17 amino acids long. V lost 2 bases to trimming and J lost 0 bases; unmatched junction nucleotides: 5. Germline assignment: CDR1 KGHSH and CDR2 LQKENI. The CDR3 region is CASSPSDRGASYNEQFF. The DNA for the CDR3 is TGTGCCAGCTCACCATCGGACAGGGGAGCCTCCTACAATGAGCAGTTCTTC.

This clonotype showed up just once. This rearrangement joins TRBV10-3 to TRBJ2-7, with D perhaps matching TRBD1 (5 bases). Trimming removed 3 bases at V and 4 bases at J, with 13 bases between. Germline loops: CDR1 ENHRY, CDR2 SYGVKD. CDR3 length: 14 residues. CDR3 residues: CAISDKGLGYEQYF. CDR3 DNA: TGTGCCATCAGTGACAAGGGGCTGGGATACGAGCAGTACTTC.

This chain connects TRBV5-1 to TRBJ2-2; 11 bases are a match to TRBD2. There are 14 residues in the CDR3. Germline V gives CDR1 SGHRS, CDR2 YFSETQ. V shed 4 bases, J shed 7 bases, and the junction held 3 bases outside the gene matches. CDR3 region: CASSLGTSGGELFF. The CDR3, as DNA: TGCGCCAGCAGCCTCGGGACTAGCGGCGGGGAGCTGTTTTTT.

This clonotype was picked up many times. V and J are TRBV13 and TRBJ1-6; no clear D gene. Deletions cut 6 bases from V and 7 bases from J, with 13 bases between. The CDR3 loop spans 14 amino acids. CDR1 and CDR2 from the germline V gene are PRHDT and FYEKMQ (reference sequence). CDR3 DNA sequence: TGTGCCAGCAGTTTACCAGGCTCGAATTCACCCCTCCACTTT. Protein: CASSLPGSNSPLHF.

The J gene is TRBJ2-5, the V gene TRBV4-3; D is possibly TRBD2 (5 bases). The DNA matches TRBJ2-7 better at its end, which makes the J call doubtful. Per the germline V gene, CDR1 is LGHNA and CDR2 is YSLEER. The CDR3 has 15 residues. The CDR3 here is CASSQDWGEVYEQYF. The CDR3 DNA is TGCGCCAGCAGCCAAGACTGGGGAGAGGTCTACGAGCAGTACTTC.

This chain links TRBV7-2 with TRBJ2-4, with TRBD1 matching 7 bases. After removal of 2 bases from V and 8 bases from J, the junction contained 6 bases not matched to a gene. Germline V gives CDR1 SGHTA, CDR2 FQGNSA. CDR3 length: 14 residues. The CDR3: CASSLSTGSDIQYF. In nucleotides, the CDR3 is TGTGCCAGCAGCTTATCGACAGGGTCGGACATTCAGTACTTC. Combining the CDR3 with reference TRBV7-2 and TRBJ2-4 gives the whole variable domain GAGVSQSPSNKVTEKGKDVELRCDPISGHTALYWYRQSLGQGLEFLIYFQGNSAPDKSGLPSDRFSAERTGGSVSTLTIQRTQQEDSAVYLCASSLSTGSDIQYFGAGTRLSVL.

The chain employs TRBV20-1 and TRBJ2-1, with D uncertain. The end of the DNA is better explained by TRBJ2-5, so the J call may be wrong. Germline assignment: CDR1 DFQATT and CDR2 SNEGSKA (reference sequence). This CDR3 has 15 amino acids. The CDR3 nucleotides read TGCAGTGCTAAAACAATACAGCCGAATGGGGAGACCCAGTACTTC. It specifies CSAKTIQPNGETQYF.

V and J are TRBV11-2 and TRBJ2-3; D may match TRBD1 or TRBD2 (5 bases each). Germline CDR1 and CDR2: SGHAT and FQNNGV. CDR3 size: 16 residues. V was pared by 3 bases and J by 0 bases, with 13 bases between. This CDR3 reads CASSFGARTSTDTQYF. CDR3 DNA sequence: TGTGCCAGCAGCTTCGGGGCTAGAACTAGCACAGATACGCAGTATTTT.

The chain has TRBV29-1 and TRBJ2-1; 9 bases line up with TRBD1. CDR3 length equals 14 residues. Per germline, CDR1 SQVTM and CDR2 ANQGSEA. With 3 bases clipped from V and 10 bases from J, the junction kept 10 bases outside the gene matches. CDR3 residues: CSVEGDRDLVEQFF. The CDR3 region has the DNA TGCAGCGTTGAGGGGGACAGGGACCTGGTGGAGCAGTTCTTC.

The chain has TRBV7-6 and TRBJ1-3; D gene uncertain. In germline, CDR1 is SGHVS, CDR2 FNYEAQ. Trimming cost V 0 bases and J 4 bases, with 16 bases left between them. The CDR3 totals 17 residues. The CDR3 sequence: CASSLAPTVLWGNTIYF. DNA of the CDR3: TGTGCCAGCAGCTTAGCCCCGACGGTGTTGTGGGGAAACACCATATATTTT.

This clonotype was recorded many times. The chain couples TRBV29-1 to TRBJ1-1; D is unresolved. The ends were cut back, 7 bases at V and 3 bases at J, with 12 bases in the middle. The CDR3 spans 12 residues. Germline values: CDR1 SQVTM, CDR2 ANQGSEA. In nucleotides, the CDR3 is TGCAGCGCACGGGCCTTTTACACTGAAGCTTTCTTT. Amino acids: CSARAFYTEAFF.

The chain is built from TRBV7-2 and TRBJ1-4, with D perhaps matching TRBD1 (5 bases). This CDR3 is 16 amino acids long. Germline CDR1 reads SGHTA; CDR2 reads FQGNSA. V lost 1 base and J lost 8, with 17 bases in between. CDR3 sequence: CASSLVMPGFLEKLFF. As DNA, the CDR3 is TGTGCCAGCAGCTTAGTAATGCCAGGGTTCTTGGAAAAACTGTTTTTT. The full variable domain, its missing parts supplied by reference TRBV7-2 and TRBJ1-4, is GAGVSQSPSNKVTEKGKDVELRCDPISGHTALYWYRQSLGQGLEFLIYFQGNSAPDKSGLPSDRFSAERTGGSVSTLTIQRTQQEDSAVYLCASSLVMPGFLEKLFFGSGTQLSVL.

This clonotype was counted between two and nine times. This may be a read error, as it is one base from a much larger clone. The genes are TRBV12-3 or TRBV12-4 and TRBJ2-7, with 7 bases that match TRBD2. With 6 bases clipped from V and 6 bases from J, the junction kept 8 bases outside the gene matches. This CDR3 contains 13 residues. CDR3 amino acids: CASRLGLTGEQYF. DNA of the CDR3: TGTGCCAGCAGGTTGGGACTAACGGGCGAGCAGTACTTC.

The chain recombines TRBV4-3 with TRBJ2-5; D perhaps matches TRBD2 (5 bases). CDR1 and CDR2 from the germline V gene are LGHNA and YSLEER. CDR3 size: 14 residues. Trimming cost V 0 bases and J 9 bases, with 14 bases left between them. The CDR3 nucleotides read TGCGCCAGCAGCCAAGATCGGGGTGGTTCGGCCCAGTACTTC. Protein product: CASSQDRGGSAQYF.

The chain recombines TRBV10-3 with TRBJ2-7, with 7 nucleotides matching TRBD1. Per germline, CDR1 ENHRY and CDR2 SYGVKD. V shed 2 bases, J shed 0 bases, and the junction held 1 base outside the gene matches. This CDR3 region has 14 residues. DNA of the CDR3: TGTGCCATCAGTGAGGGACAGGTCTCCTACGAGCAGTACTTC. The encoded protein is CAISEGQVSYEQYF.

CDR3 residues: CASSQQGVTNEKLFF. In DNA form, the CDR3 reads TGTGCCAGCAGTCAGCAGGGGGTTACTAATGAAAAACTGTTTTTT. The V gene is TRBV28, the J gene TRBJ1-4, with 7 bases fitting TRBD1. Germline V lookup: CDR1 MDHEN, CDR2 SYDVKM. This CDR3 spans 15 amino acids. V gave up 5 bases and J gave up 2 bases; unmatched junction bases: 5.

The chain links TRBV18 to TRBJ2-1; 7 bases line up with TRBD2. This CDR3 region has 14 residues. After removal of 3 bases from V and 9 bases from J, the junction contained 8 bases not matched to a gene. Per germline, CDR1 KGHSH and CDR2 LQKENI. CDR3 sequence (DNA): TGTGCCAGCTCACCGGGGACTATCTTCGGTGAGCAGTTCTTC. It translates to CASSPGTIFGEQFF.

The chain employs TRBV7-9 and TRBJ2-7; D unclear. From germline, CDR1 is SEHNR and CDR2 FQNEAQ (reference sequence). V shed 7 bases and J shed 0 bases, with 13 bases lying between them. The CDR3 loop spans 14 amino acids. CDR3 DNA sequence: TGTGCCAGCACCTCCGGAATAAGCTCCTACGAGCAGTACTTC. Protein: CASTSGISSYEQYF.

This rearrangement joins TRBV30 to TRBJ2-1; D tentatively fits TRBD1 or TRBD2 (6 bases each). The germline V gene encodes CDR1 GTSNPN and CDR2 SVGIG (reference sequence). This CDR3 region has 13 residues. The ends were cut back, 2 bases at V and 5 bases at J, with 10 bases in the middle. CDR3 DNA sequence: TGTGCCTGGAGTTCGGGGGCTAACAATGAGCAGTTCTTC. Protein sequence: CAWSSGANNEQFF.

V usage is TRBV12-3 or TRBV12-4 and J usage is TRBJ2-3; tentative D call: TRBD1 (5 bases). Deletions cut 3 bases from V and 0 bases from J, with 7 bases between. The CDR3 runs 14 residues. The DNA of the CDR3 is TGTGCCAGCAGTTTCGGACACAGCACAGATACGCAGTATTTT. Translating gives CASSFGHSTDTQYF.